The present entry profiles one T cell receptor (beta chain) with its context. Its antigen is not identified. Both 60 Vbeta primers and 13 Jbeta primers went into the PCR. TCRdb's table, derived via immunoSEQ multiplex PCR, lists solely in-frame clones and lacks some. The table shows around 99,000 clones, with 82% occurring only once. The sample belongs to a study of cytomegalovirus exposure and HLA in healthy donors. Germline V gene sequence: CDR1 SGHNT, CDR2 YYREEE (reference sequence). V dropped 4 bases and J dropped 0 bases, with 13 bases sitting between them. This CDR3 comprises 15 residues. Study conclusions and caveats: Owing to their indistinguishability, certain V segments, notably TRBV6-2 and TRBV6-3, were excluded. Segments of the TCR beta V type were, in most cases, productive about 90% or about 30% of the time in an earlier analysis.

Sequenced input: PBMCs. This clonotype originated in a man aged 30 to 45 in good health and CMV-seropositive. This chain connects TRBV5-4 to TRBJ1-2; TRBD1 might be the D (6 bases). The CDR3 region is CASSPFDRPNYGYTF. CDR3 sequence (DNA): TGTGCCAGCAGCCCATTTGACAGGCCTAACTATGGCTACACCTTC.